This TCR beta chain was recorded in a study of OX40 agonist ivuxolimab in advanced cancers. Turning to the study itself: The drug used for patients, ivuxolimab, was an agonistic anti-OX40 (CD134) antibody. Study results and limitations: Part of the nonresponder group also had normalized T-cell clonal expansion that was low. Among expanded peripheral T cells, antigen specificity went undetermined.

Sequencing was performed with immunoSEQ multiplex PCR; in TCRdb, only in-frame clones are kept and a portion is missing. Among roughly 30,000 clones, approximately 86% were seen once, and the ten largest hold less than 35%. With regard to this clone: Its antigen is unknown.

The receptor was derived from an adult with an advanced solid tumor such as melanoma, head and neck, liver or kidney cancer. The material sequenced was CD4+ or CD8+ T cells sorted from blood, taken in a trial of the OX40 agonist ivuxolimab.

Here the CDR3 reads CASSIRRNNEQFF. For the CDR3, the DNA is TGTGCCAGTAGTATTCGGAGAAACAATGAGCAGTTCTTC. The genes are TRBV19 and TRBJ2-1; the D is unclear. The CDR3 runs 13 residues. Germline V gene sequence: CDR1 LNHDA, CDR2 SQIVND (reference sequence). V lost 3 bases to trimming and J lost 5 bases, with 8 bases between them.